One sample yielded the 14 T cell receptor beta chains listed below, sequenced in a study of cytotoxic CD8 clonotypes in ibrutinib-treated CLL. Profiled with immunoSEQ multiplex PCR; TCRdb holds only in-frame clones, not every one. This table has 35,000 to 40,000 clones, around 70% appearing once. Sequencing was performed on PBMCs, taken at disease progression, from a patient treated with ibrutinib. The receptor source for this set is a human donor with chronic lymphocytic leukemia.

This clone was counted a single time. The J gene is TRBJ2-2, the V gene TRBV11-2, with 11 bases that match TRBD1. This CDR3 contains 17 residues. The ends lost 1 base at V and 7 bases at J; junction bases unmatched: 8. Germline V gene sequence: CDR1 SGHAT, CDR2 FQNNGV. CDR3 DNA sequence: TGTGCCAGCAGCTTAGGGGGCTGGACAGGGGGCGGCGGGGAGCTGTTTTTT. Its protein product is CASSLGGWTGGGGELFF. The whole variable domain, remainder taken from reference TRBV11-2 and TRBJ2-2, is EAGVAQSPRYKIIEKRQSVAFWCNPISGHATLYWYQQILGQGPKLLIQFQNNGVVDDSQLPKDRFSAERLKGVDSTLKIQPAKLEDSAVYLCASSLGGWTGGGGELFFGEGSRLTVL.

V is TRBV19 and J is TRBJ1-4; D is uncertain. Trimming removed 6 bases at V and 5 bases at J, with 25 bases between. The CDR3 contains 18 residues. Germline CDR1 and CDR2: LNHDA and SQIVND (reference sequence). The CDR3 bases are TGTGCCAGTAGCCCCCGGGCATACCTCACTACCCGAAATGAAAAACTGTTTTTT. It yields the protein CASSPRAYLTTRNEKLFF.

Only a few counts were recorded for this clone. DNA for the CDR3: TGTGCCAGCAGCCCCCTAGGGGTCCTGCAGTACTTC. Amino acid sequence: CASSPLGVLQYF. The genes are TRBV14 and TRBJ2-7, with D tentatively TRBD1 (5 bases). CDR3 length: 12 residues. Germline values: CDR1 SGHDN, CDR2 FVKESK. The V end lost 4 bases, the J end lost 9 bases, and 13 bases lay between the germline ends. The full variable domain, its missing parts supplied by reference TRBV14 and TRBJ2-7, is EAGVTQFPSHSVIEKGQTVTLRCDPISGHDNLYWYRRVMGKEIKFLLHFVKESKQDESGMPNNRFLAERTGGTYSTLKVQPAELEDSGVYFCASSPLGVLQYFGPGTRLTVT.

CDR3 bases: TGTGCCAGTAAAACTAGCGGGAGCTCCTACAATGAGCAGTTCTTC. It translates to CASKTSGSSYNEQFF. The V call is TRBV19, the J call TRBJ2-1, with TRBD2 matching over 11 bases. The CDR3 has 15 residues. CDR1 is LNHDA and CDR2 is SQIVND in the germline V gene (reference sequence). J gave up 0 bases and V 7 bases, and 2 bases lay outside the gene matches.

The chain links TRBV5-4 to TRBJ1-1; 7 bases are shared with TRBD1. V lost 1 base, J lost 1 base, and 13 bases stayed unmatched. CDR3 length: 18 residues. Germline CDR1 is SGHNT and CDR2 is YYREEE (reference sequence). The CDR3 spells CASSLLRADRARNTEAFF. The CDR3 nucleotides are TGTGCCAGCAGCTTGTTGAGGGCCGACAGGGCGAGGAACACTGAAGCTTTCTTT.

The chain is built from TRBV11-1 and TRBJ1-2; 8 bases are shared with TRBD1. Germline CDR1 is SGHAT and CDR2 is FQDESV (reference sequence). Unmatched junction bases numbered 4, after V lost 5 bases and J lost 2 bases. The CDR3 covers 14 residues. The CDR3 sequence is CASSPRTGNYGYTF. The CDR3 bases are TGTGCCAGCAGCCCCCGGACAGGGAACTATGGCTACACCTTC.

The chain has TRBV19 and TRBJ2-7; 7 bases map to TRBD1. The CDR3 length is 15 residues. Germline V lookup: CDR1 LNHDA, CDR2 SQIVND (reference sequence). V shed 3 bases, J shed 7 bases, and the junction held 12 bases outside the gene matches. The CDR3 spells CASSIGLVAGGEQYF. CDR3 sequence (DNA): TGTGCCAGTAGTATCGGGCTGGTGGCAGGGGGTGAGCAGTACTTC.

The gene calls are TRBV6-1 and TRBJ1-5; D not certain. Per germline, CDR1 MNHNS and CDR2 SASEGT. Trimming shortened V by 3 bases and J by 3 bases, and 15 bases separated the two germline ends. This CDR3 comprises 16 residues. In DNA, the CDR3 is TGTGCCAGCAGTGACAGACGTCGCGGGCTCAATCAGCCCCAGCATTTT. Its protein is CASSDRRRGLNQPQHF.

The rearrangement uses TRBV7-9 and TRBJ2-3; possibly TRBD1 or TRBD2 for D (5 bases each). The CDR3 runs to 17 residues. V was trimmed by 5 bases and J by 0 bases, leaving 18 bases between them. Germline V CDR1 and CDR2: SEHNR, FQNEAQ (reference sequence). CDR3 bases: TGTGCCAGCAGCCCCGGGATGTTGTGGACAAGCACAGATACGCAGTATTTT. This gives the protein CASSPGMLWTSTDTQYF.

This chain joins TRBV19 and TRBJ1-3, with 7 bases aligning to TRBD1. This CDR3 is 15 amino acids long. Losses at the gene ends were 6 bases for V and 3 bases for J; bases not matched to a gene: 8. In germline, CDR1 is LNHDA, CDR2 SQIVND (reference sequence). In DNA, the CDR3 is TGTGCCAGTAGCGAAGACAGGGACCTTGGAAACACCATATATTTT. This gives the protein CASSEDRDLGNTIYF.

The DNA of the CDR3 is TGTGCCAGCAGTGGTGCGGGAGTGGGCAATCAGCCCCAGCATTTT. Amino acids: CASSGAGVGNQPQHF. This sequence joins TRBV25-1 and TRBJ1-5; the D is unclear. Per the germline V gene, CDR1 is MGHDK and CDR2 is SYGVNS. V gave up 4 bases and J gave up 2 bases, with 12 bases separating them. The CDR3 runs 15 residues.

In DNA form, the CDR3 reads TGTGCCAGCAGCTTAGCCCCAACAGGGGGCGCCGACTATGAAGCTTTCTTT. Protein product: CASSLAPTGGADYEAFF. V gene TRBV11-2 combines with J gene TRBJ1-1, with 9 bases lining up with TRBD1. Germline V CDR1 and CDR2: SGHAT, FQNNGV. Trimming at V came to 1 base and at J to 7 bases, leaving 13 bases not matched to a gene. This CDR3 comprises 17 residues.

The table lists this clone with a few counts. The V gene is TRBV2, the J gene TRBJ1-1; perhaps TRBD1 as D (6 bases). CDR3 length: 12 residues. The V gene's germline CDR1 is SNHLY and CDR2 FYNNEI. V gave up 5 bases and J gave up 4 bases, with 8 bases separating them. In DNA form, the CDR3 reads TGTGCCAGCAGTCCGGACAGCACTGAAGCTTTCTTT. Protein sequence: CASSPDSTEAFF. Together with reference TRBV2 and TRBJ1-1, the CDR3 gives the full variable domain: EPEVTQTPSHQVTQMGQEVILRCVPISNHLYFYWYRQILGQKVEFLVSFYNNEISEKSEIFDDQFSVERPDGSNFTLKIRSTKLEDSAMYFCASSPDSTEAFFGQGTRLTVV.

The rearrangement uses TRBV6-5 and TRBJ1-3; D gene unclear. Trimming shortened V by 4 bases and J by 4 bases, and 14 bases separated the two germline ends. The germline V gene has CDR1 MNHEY and CDR2 SVGAGI. The CDR3 covers 15 residues. The CDR3 spells CASSSTYPRGNTIYF. CDR3 in DNA: TGTGCCAGCAGTTCCACATACCCGCGGGGAAACACCATATATTTT.